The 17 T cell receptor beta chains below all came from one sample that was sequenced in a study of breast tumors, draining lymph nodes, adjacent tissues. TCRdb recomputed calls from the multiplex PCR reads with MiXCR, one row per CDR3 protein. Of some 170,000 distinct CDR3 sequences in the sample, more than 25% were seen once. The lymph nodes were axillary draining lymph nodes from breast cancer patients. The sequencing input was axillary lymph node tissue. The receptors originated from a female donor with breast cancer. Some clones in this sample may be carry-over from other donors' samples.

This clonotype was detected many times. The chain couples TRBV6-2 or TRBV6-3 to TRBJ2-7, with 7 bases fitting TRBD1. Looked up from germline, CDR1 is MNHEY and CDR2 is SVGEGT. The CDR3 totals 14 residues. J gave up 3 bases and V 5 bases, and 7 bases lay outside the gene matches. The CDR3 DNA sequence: TGTGCCAGCAGTCACAGGGGATCGTACTACGAGCAGTACTTC. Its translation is CASSHRGSYYEQYF.

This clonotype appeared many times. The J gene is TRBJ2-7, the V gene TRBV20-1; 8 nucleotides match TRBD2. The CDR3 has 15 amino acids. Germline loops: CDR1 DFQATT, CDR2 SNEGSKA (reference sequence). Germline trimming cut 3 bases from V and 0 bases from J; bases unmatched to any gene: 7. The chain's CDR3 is CSARRSRGGSYEQYF. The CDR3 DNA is TGCAGTGCTAGGAGGTCTCGGGGGGGCTCCTACGAGCAGTACTTC.

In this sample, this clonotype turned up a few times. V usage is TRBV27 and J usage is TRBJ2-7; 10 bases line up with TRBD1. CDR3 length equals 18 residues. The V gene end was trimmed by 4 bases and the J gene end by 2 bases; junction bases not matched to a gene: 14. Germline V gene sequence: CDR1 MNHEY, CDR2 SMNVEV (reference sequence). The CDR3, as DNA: TGTGCCAGCAGTTCCAGGACAGGGGGGTCTAGAGAACCCTACGAGCAGTACTTC. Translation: CASSSRTGGSREPYEQYF.

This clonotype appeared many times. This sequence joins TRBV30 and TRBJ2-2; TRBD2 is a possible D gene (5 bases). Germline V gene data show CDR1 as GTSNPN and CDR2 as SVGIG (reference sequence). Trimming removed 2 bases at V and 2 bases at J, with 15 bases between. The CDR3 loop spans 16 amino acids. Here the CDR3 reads CAWSRAAAANTGELFF. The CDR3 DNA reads TGTGCCTGGAGTCGGGCAGCGGCAGCAAACACCGGGGAGCTGTTTTTT.

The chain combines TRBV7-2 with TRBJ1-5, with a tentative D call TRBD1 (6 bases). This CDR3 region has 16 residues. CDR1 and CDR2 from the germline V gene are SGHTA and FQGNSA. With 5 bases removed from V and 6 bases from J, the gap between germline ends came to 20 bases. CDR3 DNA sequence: TGTGCCAGCAGCCCAGGGGCGGGGGGTGGCAGTCAGCCCCAGCATTTT. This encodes CASSPGAGGGSQPQHF.

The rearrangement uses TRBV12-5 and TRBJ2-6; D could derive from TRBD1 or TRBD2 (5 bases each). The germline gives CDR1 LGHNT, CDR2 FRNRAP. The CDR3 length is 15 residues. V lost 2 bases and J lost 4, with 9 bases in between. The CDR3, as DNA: TGTGCTAGTGGTTTGCTTGGGACCGGGGCCAACGTCCTGACTTTC. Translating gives CASGLLGTGANVLTF. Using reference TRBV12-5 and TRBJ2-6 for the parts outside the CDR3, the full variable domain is DARVTQTPRHKVTEMGQEVTMRCQPILGHNTVFWYRQTMMQGLELLAYFRNRAPLDDSGMPKDRFSAEMPDATLATLKIQPSEPRDSAVYFCASGLLGTGANVLTFGAGSRLTVL.

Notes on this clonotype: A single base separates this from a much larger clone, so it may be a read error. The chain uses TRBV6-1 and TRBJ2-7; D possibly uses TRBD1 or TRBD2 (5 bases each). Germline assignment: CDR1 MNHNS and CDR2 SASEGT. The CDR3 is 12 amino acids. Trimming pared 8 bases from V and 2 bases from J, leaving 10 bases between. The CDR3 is CASLRGPYEQYF. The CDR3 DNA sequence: TGTGCCAGCCTTCGGGGCCCCTACGAGCAGTACTTC.

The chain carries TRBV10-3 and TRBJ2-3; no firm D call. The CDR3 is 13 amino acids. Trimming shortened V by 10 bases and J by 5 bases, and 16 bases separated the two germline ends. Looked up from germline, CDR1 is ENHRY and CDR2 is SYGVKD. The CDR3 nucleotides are TGTGCCAGCAGCTTGGCCGGGTTAGATACGCAGTATTTT. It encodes CASSLAGLDTQYF.

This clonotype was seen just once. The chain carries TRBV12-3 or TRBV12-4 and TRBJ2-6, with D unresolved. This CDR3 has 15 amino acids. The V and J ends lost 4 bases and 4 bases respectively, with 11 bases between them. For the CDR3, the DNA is TGTGCCAGCAGTTCCGGACCGCCCGGGGCCAACGTCCTGACTTTC. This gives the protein CASSSGPPGANVLTF.

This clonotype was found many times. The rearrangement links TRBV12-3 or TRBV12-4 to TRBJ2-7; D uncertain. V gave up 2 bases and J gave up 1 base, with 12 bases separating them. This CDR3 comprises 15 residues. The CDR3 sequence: CASSLFQRPSYEQYF. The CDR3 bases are TGTGCCAGCAGTTTATTTCAGCGCCCGTCCTACGAGCAGTACTTC.

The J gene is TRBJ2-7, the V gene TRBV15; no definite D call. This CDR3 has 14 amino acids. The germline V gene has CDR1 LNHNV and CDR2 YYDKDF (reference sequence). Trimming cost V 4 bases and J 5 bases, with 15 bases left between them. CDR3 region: CATSTVPGSDEQYF. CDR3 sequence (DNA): TGTGCCACCAGCACAGTACCGGGTTCGGACGAGCAGTACTTC.

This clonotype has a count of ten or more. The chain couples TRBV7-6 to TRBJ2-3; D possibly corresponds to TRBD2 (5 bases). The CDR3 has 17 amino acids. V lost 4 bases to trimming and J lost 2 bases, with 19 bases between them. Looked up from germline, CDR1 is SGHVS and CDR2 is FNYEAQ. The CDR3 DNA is TGTGCCAGCAGCTCCCCCCTAAGAGGCGGGCTCACAGATACGCAGTATTTT. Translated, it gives CASSSPLRGGLTDTQYF.

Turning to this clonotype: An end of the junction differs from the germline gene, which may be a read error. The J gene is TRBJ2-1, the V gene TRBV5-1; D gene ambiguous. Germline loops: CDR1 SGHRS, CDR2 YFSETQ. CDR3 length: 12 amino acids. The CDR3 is CASSLGRNEHFF. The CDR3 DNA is TGCGCCAGCAGCTTAGGTCGGAATGAGCATTTCTTC.

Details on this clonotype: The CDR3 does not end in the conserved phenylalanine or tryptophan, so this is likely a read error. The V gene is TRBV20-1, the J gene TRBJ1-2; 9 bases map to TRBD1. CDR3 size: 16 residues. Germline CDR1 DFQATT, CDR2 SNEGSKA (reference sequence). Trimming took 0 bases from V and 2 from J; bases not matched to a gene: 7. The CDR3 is CSAREDRGVVNYGYTY. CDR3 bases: TGCAGTGCTAGAGAGGACAGGGGTGTCGTGAACTATGGCTACACCTAC.

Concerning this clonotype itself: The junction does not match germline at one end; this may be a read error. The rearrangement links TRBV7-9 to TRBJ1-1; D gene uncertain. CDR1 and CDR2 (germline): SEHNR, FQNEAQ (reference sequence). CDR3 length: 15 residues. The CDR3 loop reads CASSPTPGPNVPALF. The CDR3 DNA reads TGTGCCAGCAGCCCTACCCCGGGCCCGAATGTTCCGGCTCTCTTT.

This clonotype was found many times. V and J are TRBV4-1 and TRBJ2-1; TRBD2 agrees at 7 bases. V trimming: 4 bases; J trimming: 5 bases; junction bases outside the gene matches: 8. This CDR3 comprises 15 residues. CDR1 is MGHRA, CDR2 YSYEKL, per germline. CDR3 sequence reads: CASSPRLAENNEQFF. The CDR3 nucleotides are TGCGCCAGCAGCCCCAGGCTAGCGGAAAACAATGAGCAGTTCTTC.

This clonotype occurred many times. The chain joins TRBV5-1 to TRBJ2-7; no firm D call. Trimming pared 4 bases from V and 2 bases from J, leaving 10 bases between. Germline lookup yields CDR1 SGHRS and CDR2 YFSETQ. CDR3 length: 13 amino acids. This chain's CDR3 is CASSPGWTYEQYF. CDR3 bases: TGCGCCAGCAGCCCCGGTTGGACCTACGAGCAGTACTTC.